These 18 T cell receptor beta chains came from one sample sequenced in a study of identical twins. TCRdb analysed the 5' RACE reads with MiXCR anew, one entry per CDR3 protein. Of a few hundred thousand distinct CDR3 sequences listed, just under 10% are singletons. This sample also appeared in a second study, on yellow fever vaccine responses in identical twins.

Sequenced: PBMCs. All receptors derive from a woman between 18 and 29 years old in good health.

Details on this clonotype: The junction differs from germline at one of its ends, possibly a read error. V is TRBV5-1 and J is TRBJ2-2; no definite D call. Per the germline V gene, CDR1 is SGHRS and CDR2 is YFSETQ. The CDR3 runs 14 residues. As DNA, the CDR3 is TGCGTCAGCAGCTTCGGACCAAACACCGGGGAGCTGTTTTTT. As protein: CVSSFGPNTGELFF. Full variable domain (missing parts from reference TRBV5-1 and TRBJ2-2): KAGVTQTPRYLIKTRGQQVTLSCSPISGHRSVSWYQQTPGQGLQFLFEYFSETQRNKGNFPGRFSGRQFSNSRSEMNVSTLELGDSALYLCVSSFGPNTGELFFGEGSRLTVL.

This clonotype turned up a few times. The chain uses TRBV5-1 and TRBJ2-5; D not resolved. The ends were cut back, 1 base at V and 1 base at J, with 5 bases in the middle. The length of the CDR3 is 13 residues. Germline loops: CDR1 SGHRS, CDR2 YFSETQ. The CDR3 here is CASSLITQETQYF. CDR3 nucleotide sequence: TGCGCCAGCAGCTTGATAACCCAAGAGACCCAGTACTTC.

The CDR3 protein is CATSRGSGQGHEQYF. CDR3 DNA sequence: TGTGCCACCAGCAGAGGGTCGGGACAGGGACACGAGCAGTACTTC. The chain is built from TRBV15 and TRBJ2-7, with TRBD1 identical over 9 bases. Germline lookup yields CDR1 LNHNV and CDR2 YYDKDF (reference sequence). The CDR3 extends over 15 amino acids. V lost 1 base, J lost 5 bases, and 6 bases stayed unmatched.

This clonotype was counted many times. The chain links TRBV24-1 to TRBJ2-1; 7 bases map to TRBD2. Germline assignment: CDR1 KGHDR and CDR2 SFDVKD. The CDR3 runs 17 residues. With V trimmed by 1 base and J by 2 bases, 7 bases remained unmatched. The chain's CDR3 is CATSDFRRGRTYNEQFF. CDR3 DNA: TGTGCCACCAGTGATTTCCGGCGGGGGAGGACCTACAATGAGCAGTTCTTC.

This clonotype showed up just a few times. The V and J genes are TRBV20-1 and TRBJ2-7, with 7 nucleotides matching TRBD2. Per germline, CDR1 DFQATT and CDR2 SNEGSKA (reference sequence). The CDR3 is made up of 11 amino acids. For the CDR3, the DNA is TGCAGCGGGGGGAGCTCCTACGAGCAGTACTTC. Protein sequence: CSGGSSYEQYF.

This clonotype has a count of ten or more. The CDR3 nucleotides are TGTGCCAGGTTAACTAGCGGGAGAATGTTCTGGTTCCATGAGCAGTTCTTC. Translating it yields CARLTSGRMFWFHEQFF. The rearrangement links TRBV14 to TRBJ2-1; TRBD2 matches at 11 bases. The CDR3 consists of 17 residues. The germline gives CDR1 SGHDN, CDR2 FVKESK. After removal of 9 bases from V and 8 bases from J, the junction contained 18 bases not matched to a gene.

The rearrangement links TRBV20-1 to TRBJ1-6; weak D call: TRBD1 (6 bases). Trimming left V 5 bases short and J 0 bases short, with 11 bases between. CDR3 length equals 15 residues. CDR1 and CDR2 (germline): DFQATT, SNEGSKA (reference sequence). The CDR3 reads CSAHTGSSYNSPLHF. Here the CDR3 DNA reads TGCAGTGCTCATACAGGGAGCTCCTATAATTCACCCCTCCACTTT.

This clonotype was found many times. The chain uses TRBV7-2 and TRBJ2-7, with 7 bases matching TRBD2. Trimming at V came to 5 bases and at J to 1 base, leaving 8 bases not matched to a gene. This CDR3 spans 15 amino acids. The germline CDR1 and CDR2 sequences are SGHTA and FQGNSA. The CDR3 here is CASSLAGTTSYEQYF. CDR3 nucleotides: TGTGCCAGCAGCCTCGCCGGGACTACATCCTACGAGCAGTACTTC.

This clonotype was detected only a few times. V and J are TRBV11-2 and TRBJ2-5; 8 bases line up with TRBD2. The CDR3 runs 20 residues. The V segment lost 1 base and the J segment 3 bases; nucleotides outside the gene matches: 19. Per germline, CDR1 SGHAT and CDR2 FQNNGV. The CDR3 region is CASSLVTGSPSGHSKETQYF. The CDR3 DNA reads as TGTGCCAGCAGCTTAGTTACGGGGTCTCCTAGCGGGCACTCTAAAGAGACCCAGTACTTC.

This clonotype was picked up a small number of times. The gene calls are TRBV6-1 and TRBJ2-3, with unresolved D. The CDR3 covers 14 residues. Trimming took 6 bases from V and 4 from J, leaving 14 bases between them. The V gene's germline CDR1 is MNHNS and CDR2 SASEGT. As DNA, the CDR3 is TGTGCCAGCAGCCAAGGGTCGGGCGCAGATACGCAGTATTTT. This translates into CASSQGSGADTQYF.

The CDR3 reads CSARQGQHFGEQYF. DNA of the CDR3: TGCAGTGCGAGACAGGGACAGCACTTTGGCGAGCAGTACTTC. The rearrangement joins TRBV20-1 to TRBJ2-7, with 7 bases matching TRBD1. Looked up from germline, CDR1 is DFQATT and CDR2 is SNEGSKA (reference sequence). The V and J ends lost 6 bases and 6 bases, in that order; junction bases with no gene match: 14. The CDR3 length is 14 residues.

Turning to this clonotype: The junction shows a germline mismatch at one end, possibly a read error. The chain is built from TRBV12-3 or TRBV12-4 and TRBJ2-5, with 8 bases that match TRBD1. The CDR3 is 16 amino acids. Here the CDR3 DNA reads TGTGCCAGCAGTTTAGTAACCCAGGGGGCAGGTGAGACCCAGTGCTTC. It specifies CASSLVTQGAGETQCF.

This clonotype was seen more than once but under ten times. The chain combines TRBV9 with TRBJ2-1, with D tentatively TRBD2 (7 bases). This CDR3 is built from 15 residues. The germline V gene has CDR1 SGDLS and CDR2 YYNGEE. V was pared by 4 bases and J by 6 bases, with 17 bases between. The CDR3 bases are TGTGCCAGCAGCCCCGGAGGGGGGGGGTTCAATGAGCAGTTCTTC. Encoded protein: CASSPGGGGFNEQFF.

The J gene is TRBJ2-6, the V gene TRBV5-5; D not resolved. V lost 0 bases to trimming and J lost 0 bases, with 10 bases between them. Germline V lookup: CDR1 SGHKS, CDR2 YYEKEE (reference sequence). CDR3 length: 17 residues. The CDR3 here is CASSLVGSFSGANVLTF. In nucleotides, the CDR3 is TGTGCCAGCAGCTTGGTGGGATCCTTCTCTGGGGCCAACGTCCTGACTTTC.

This clonotype has more than one count but fewer than ten. Being one base from a much bigger clone, this may be a read error. This chain joins TRBV6-5 and TRBJ2-7, with D possibly being TRBD1 (6 bases). The CDR3 contains 12 residues. The V gene's germline CDR1 is MNHEY and CDR2 SVGAGI. The germline V and J ends were trimmed by 5 bases and 2 bases, with 7 bases remaining between them. The CDR3 is CASSRDTYEQYF. CDR3 nucleotide sequence: TGTGCCAGCAGTCGGGACACCTACGAGCAGTACTTC.

The chain's CDR3 is CSAPRDTPYNEQFF. The CDR3 DNA is TGCAGCGCTCCTCGGGACACCCCCTACAATGAGCAGTTCTTC. The chain has TRBV29-1 and TRBJ2-1; a weak D match, TRBD1 (6 bases). The V gene's germline CDR1 is SQVTM and CDR2 ANQGSEA. The ends were cut back, 7 bases at V and 2 bases at J, with 15 bases in the middle. This CDR3 is 14 amino acids long.

The chain has TRBV28 and TRBJ2-5; D is perhaps TRBD1 (6 bases). CDR3 length: 15 amino acids. The V gene's germline CDR1 is MDHEN and CDR2 SYDVKM. Trimming removed 5 bases at V and 4 bases at J, with 17 bases between. The CDR3 nucleotides are TGTGCCAGCAGTCTCCACCGCAGGGGCCCAGAGACCCAGTACTTC. It yields the protein CASSLHRRGPETQYF.

This clonotype has a count of ten or more. The gene calls are TRBV12-3 or TRBV12-4 and TRBJ1-2; D gene uncertain. The CDR3 consists of 13 residues. V was shortened by 6 bases and J by 4 bases, with 12 bases between the two germline ends. The CDR3 region has the DNA TGTGCCAGCAGCAACTCCCTAGGCTATGGCTACACCTTC. This sequence encodes CASSNSLGYGYTF.